This entry features one TCR beta chain sequence. This entry is derived from a study of blood T cell repertoires in COVID-19. Across the whole study: COVID-19 samples collected from the United States, Italy and Spain covered acute and convalescent phases. T cells, B-cell-depleted T cells, or PBMCs supplied cDNA or gDNA.

Study processing details: Amplified reference gene primers provided the basis for estimating nucleated cell counts. The method was immunoSEQ multiplex PCR; TCRdb's version includes in-frame clones alone and lacks a portion of them. The V and J calls and the clone size are those of that table, but D and trimming were determined from the DNA. This sample carries more than 95,000 clones, about 89% of them seen once, and the ten largest clones take roughly 15%. The germline V gene has CDR1 SGHDN and CDR2 FVKESK. The V and J ends lost 5 bases and 0 bases, in that order; junction bases with no gene match: 3. The CDR3 has 15 amino acids.

Sequencing input: peripheral blood. The rearrangement links TRBV14 to TRBJ1-3, with 8 nucleotides matching TRBD1. This receptor was obtained from a man in his fifties with acute or convalescent COVID-19. CDR3 amino acids: CASSNRGSSGNTIYF. The CDR3 nucleotides read TGTGCCAGCAGCAACAGGGGGAGCTCTGGAAACACCATATATTTT.